This T cell receptor (beta chain) was sequenced for a study of Ad26.COV2.S vaccination and SARS-CoV-2 variants. Study information: In the study, Ad26.COV2.S was injected intramuscularly once, or twice 56 days apart.

Profiled with immunoSEQ multiplex PCR; TCRdb holds only in-frame clones, not every one. Of 350,000 to 450,000 clones in the sample, about 90% were seen once. Stated treatment: about 20 received Ad26.COV2.S at low or high dose, single or two shots; about 5 received placebo; per-sample allocation not given. Sample collection was performed on day 63 after the first vaccine or placebo injection. Germline assignment: CDR1 LGHNA and CDR2 YSLEER. CDR3 length equals 15 residues. With 1 base removed from V and 2 bases from J, the gap between germline ends came to 12 bases. Sequencing used peripheral blood, obtained in a trial of Ad26.COV2.S vaccine versus placebo. This receptor was identified in a person aged 18-65 years who received the Ad26.COV2.S COVID-19 vaccine or a placebo. The rearrangement links TRBV4-3 to TRBJ2-7; D not resolved. This chain's CDR3 is CASSQGLPTTYEQYF. The CDR3 bases are TGCGCCAGCAGCCAAGGTTTACCAACCACCTACGAGCAGTACTTC.